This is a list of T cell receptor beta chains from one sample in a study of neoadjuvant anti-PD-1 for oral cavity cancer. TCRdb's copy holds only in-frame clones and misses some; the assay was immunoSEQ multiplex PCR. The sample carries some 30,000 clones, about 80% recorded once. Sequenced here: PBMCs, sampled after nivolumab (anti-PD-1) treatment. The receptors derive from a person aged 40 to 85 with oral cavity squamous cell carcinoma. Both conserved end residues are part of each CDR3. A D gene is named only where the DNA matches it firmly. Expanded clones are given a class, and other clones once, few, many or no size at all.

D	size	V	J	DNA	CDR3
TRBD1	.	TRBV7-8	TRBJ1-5	TGTGCCAGCAGCACGCATCATCAGGGGGTTCAGCCCCAGCATTTT	CASSTHHQGVQPQHF
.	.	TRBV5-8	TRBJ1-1	TGTGCCAGCAGCTTGAAGGGGGGAGGCACTGAAGCTTTCTTT	CASSLKGGGTEAFF
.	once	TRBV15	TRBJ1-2	TGTGCCACCAGCAGCGGGCTGGGGGCTGTCGGTGGCTACACCTTC	CATSSGLGAVGGYTF
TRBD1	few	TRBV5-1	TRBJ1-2	TGCGCCAGCAGCAGACGACAGGGGGCGGGTTTTCATGGCTACACCTTC	CASSRRQGAGFHGYTF
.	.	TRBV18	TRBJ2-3	TGTGCCAGCTCACCTGAGTGGGGCACAGATACGCAGTATTTT	CASSPEWGTDTQYF
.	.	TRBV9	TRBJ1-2	TGTGCCAGCAGCGTAGCCGGGAGTTGGGGACCAACGGGGGGCTACACCTTC	CASSVAGSWGPTGGYTF
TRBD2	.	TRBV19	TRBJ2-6	TGTGCCAGTCAGGGCACGGGAGGCGCCGGGGCCAACGTCCTGACTTTC	CASQGTGGAGANVLTF
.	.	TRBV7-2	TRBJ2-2	TGTGCCAGCAGCTTAGGAGTTAACACCGGGGAGCTGTTTTTT	CASSLGVNTGELFF
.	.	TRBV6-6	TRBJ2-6	TGTGCGGCAACCCGTGCTGGGGCCAACGTCCTGACTTTC	CAATRAGANVLTF
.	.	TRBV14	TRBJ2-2	TGTGCCAGCAGCCTGGCTGCAGCCGTGAACACCGGGGAGCTGTTTTTT	CASSLAAAVNTGELFF
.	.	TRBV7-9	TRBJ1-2	TGTGCCAGCAGCTCCCATCGGACTGGATCCTATGGCTACACCTTC	CASSSHRTGSYGYTF
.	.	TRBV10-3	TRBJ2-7	TGTGCCATCAGTGACCCCCTGCCAAACCCCTACGAGCAGTACTTC	CAISDPLPNPYEQYF
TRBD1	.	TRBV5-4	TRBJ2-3	TGTGCCAGCAGCCCCCGGACAGGGAGGACAGCAGATACGCAGTATTTT	CASSPRTGRTADTQYF
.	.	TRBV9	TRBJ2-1	TGTGCCAGCAGCGTAGAAGCCAGGGCTTACAATGAGCAGTTCTTC	CASSVEARAYNEQFF
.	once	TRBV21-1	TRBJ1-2	TGTGCCAGCAGCGAAAGCGGGGTGGACGAAAGCCCCTATGGCTACACCTTC	CASSESGVDESPYGYTF
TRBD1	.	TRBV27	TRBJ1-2	TGTGCCAGCAGTTTAAAGGGGGCGTCCTATGGCTACACCTTC	CASSLKGASYGYTF
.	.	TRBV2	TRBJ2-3	TGTGCCAGCAGCCTGGGACGAACAGATACGCAGTATTTT	CASSLGRTDTQYF
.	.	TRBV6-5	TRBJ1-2	TGTGCCAGCAGCTCGAATCCAGGGTATGGCTACACCTTC	CASSSNPGYGYTF
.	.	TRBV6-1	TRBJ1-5	TGTGCCACCGGGGGCGGGGGCCTCAATCAGCCCCAGCATTTT	CATGGGGLNQPQHF
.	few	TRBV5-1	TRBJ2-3	TGCGCCAGCAGCTTGGGGCCAAATCTAAGCACAGATACGCAGTATTTT	CASSLGPNLSTDTQYF
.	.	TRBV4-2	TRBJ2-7	TGTGCCAGCAGCCAAGATTCAGCAGGTACGAGGAGGGAGCAGTACTTC	CASSQDSAGTRREQYF
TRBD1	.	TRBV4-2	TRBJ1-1	TGTGCCAGCAGCCAAGATCGCAGGGGGACTGAAGCTTTCTTT	CASSQDRRGTEAFF
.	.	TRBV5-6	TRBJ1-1	TGTGCCAGCAGCGCGGACAGACAGGCGCCTTTTAGATTGAGTGAAGCTTTCTTT	CASSADRQAPFRLSEAFF
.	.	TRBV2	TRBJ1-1	TGTGCCAGCAGTGCTCGTGCAGGATTGAACACTGAAGCTTTCTTT	CASSARAGLNTEAFF